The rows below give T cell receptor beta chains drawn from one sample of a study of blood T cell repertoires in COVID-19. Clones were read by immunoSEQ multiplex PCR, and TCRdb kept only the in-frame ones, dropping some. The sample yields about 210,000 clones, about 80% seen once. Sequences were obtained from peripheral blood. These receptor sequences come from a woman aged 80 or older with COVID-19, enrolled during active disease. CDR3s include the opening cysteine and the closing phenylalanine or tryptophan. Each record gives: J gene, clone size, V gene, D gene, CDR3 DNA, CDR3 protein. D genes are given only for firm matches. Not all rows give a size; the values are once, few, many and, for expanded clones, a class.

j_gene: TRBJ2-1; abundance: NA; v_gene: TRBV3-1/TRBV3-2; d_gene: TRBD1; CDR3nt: TGTGCCAGCAGCCCAGGGGGCGTGGCCTACAATGAGCAGTTCTTC; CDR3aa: CASSPGGVAYNEQFF
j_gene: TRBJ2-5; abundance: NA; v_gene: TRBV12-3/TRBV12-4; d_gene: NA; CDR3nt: TGTGCCAGCACCAGGGGTTTTAGAGAGACCCAGTACTTC; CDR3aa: CASTRGFRETQYF
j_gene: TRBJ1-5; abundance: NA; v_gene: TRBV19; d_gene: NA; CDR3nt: TGTGCCAGTACCGCGGGGGTTCAGCCCCAGCATTTT; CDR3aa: CASTAGVQPQHF
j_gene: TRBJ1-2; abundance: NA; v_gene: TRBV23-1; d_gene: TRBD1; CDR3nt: TGCGCCAGCAGTCAATCGGGGCAGGGGGGTTATGGCTACACCTTC; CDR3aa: CASSQSGQGGYGYTF
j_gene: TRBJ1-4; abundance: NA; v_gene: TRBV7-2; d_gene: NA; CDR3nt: TGTGCCAGCAGCTTTTCCGGGGGTCGCGTCGAAAAACTGTTTTTT; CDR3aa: CASSFSGGRVEKLFF
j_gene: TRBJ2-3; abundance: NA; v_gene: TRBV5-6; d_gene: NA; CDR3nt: TGTGCCAGCAGCTTGGTAACAGATACGCAGTATTTT; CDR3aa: CASSLVTDTQYF
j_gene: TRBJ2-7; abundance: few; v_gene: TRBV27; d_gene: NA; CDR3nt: TGTGCCAGCAGTTTATCGTTCCCAGGGGCGACTCGAGAGCAGTACTTC; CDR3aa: CASSLSFPGATREQYF
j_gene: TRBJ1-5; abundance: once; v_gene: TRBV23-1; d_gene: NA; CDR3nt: TGCGCCAGCAGAGGACCCGGGGATCAGCCCCAGCATTTT; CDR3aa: CASRGPGDQPQHF
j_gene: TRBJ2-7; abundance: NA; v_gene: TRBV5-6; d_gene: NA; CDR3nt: TGTGCCAGCAGCTTAGCACACGAGCAGTACTTC; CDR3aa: CASSLAHEQYF
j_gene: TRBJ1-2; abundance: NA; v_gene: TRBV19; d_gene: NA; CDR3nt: TGTGCCACCACCCCGGCCGGGTACTATGGCTACACCTTC; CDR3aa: CATTPAGYYGYTF
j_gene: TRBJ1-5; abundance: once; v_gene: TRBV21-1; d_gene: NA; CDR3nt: TGTGCCAGCAGCCCCGGCCCCCGACAGGGGATAGACCGCGGTCAGCCCCAGCATTTT; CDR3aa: CASSPGPRQGIDRGQPQHF
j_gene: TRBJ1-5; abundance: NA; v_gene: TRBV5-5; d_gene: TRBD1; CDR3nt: TGTGCCAGCAGCTCATTCGACAGGGCGGCACAGCCCCAGCATTTT; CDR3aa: CASSSFDRAAQPQHF
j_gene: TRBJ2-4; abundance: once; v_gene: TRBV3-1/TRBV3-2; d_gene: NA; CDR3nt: TGTGCCAGCAGCCAGAATAGCGGACAAAACATTCAGTACTTC; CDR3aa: CASSQNSGQNIQYF
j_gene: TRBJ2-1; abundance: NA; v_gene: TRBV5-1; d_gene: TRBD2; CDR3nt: TGCGCCAGCAGCGAGCCGGGACTAGTCTCCTACAATGAGCAGTTCTTC; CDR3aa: CASSEPGLVSYNEQFF
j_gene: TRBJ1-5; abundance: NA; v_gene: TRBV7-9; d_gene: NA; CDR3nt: TGTGCCAGCAGCATAATGTCGAGCAATCAGCCCCAGCATTTT; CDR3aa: CASSIMSSNQPQHF
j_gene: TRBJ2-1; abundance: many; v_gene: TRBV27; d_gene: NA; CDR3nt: TGTGCCAGCAGTCCACAGCGGGCGGCCCGCGAGGAGCAGTTCTTC; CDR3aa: CASSPQRAAREEQFF
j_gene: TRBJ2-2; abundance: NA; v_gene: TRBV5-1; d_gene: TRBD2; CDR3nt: TGCGCCAGCAGCCACCTCCCCACCAGCGGGGGAAACACCGGGGAGCTGTTTTTT; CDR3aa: CASSHLPTSGGNTGELFF
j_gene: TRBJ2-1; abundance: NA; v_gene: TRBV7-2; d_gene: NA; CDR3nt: TGTGCCAGCAGCTTAGCCGCCGCAGCCCGGAGGGAGTTCTTC; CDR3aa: CASSLAAAARREFF
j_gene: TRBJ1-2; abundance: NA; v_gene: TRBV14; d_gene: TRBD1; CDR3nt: TGTGCCAGCAGCCTCTCACAGGGGTATGGCTACACCTTC; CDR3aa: CASSLSQGYGYTF
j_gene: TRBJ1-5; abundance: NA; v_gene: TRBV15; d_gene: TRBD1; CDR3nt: TGTGCCACCAGCCCTACAGGGGGAAATCAGCCCCAGCATTTT; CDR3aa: CATSPTGGNQPQHF
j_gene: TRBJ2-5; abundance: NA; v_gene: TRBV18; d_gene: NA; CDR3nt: TGTGCCAGCTCCGTCAGGCAGGAAGAGACCCAGTACTTC; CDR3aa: CASSVRQEETQYF
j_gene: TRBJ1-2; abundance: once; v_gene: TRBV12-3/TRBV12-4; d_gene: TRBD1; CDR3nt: TGTGCCAGCAGACCAGGGGGCGACTATGGCTACACCTTC; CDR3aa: CASRPGGDYGYTF
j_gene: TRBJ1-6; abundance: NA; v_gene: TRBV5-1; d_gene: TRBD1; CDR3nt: TGCGCCAGCAGCTTTCGCCCACCGGGACAGGGCGCCCAATATGCTAATTCACCCCTCCACTTT; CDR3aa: CASSFRPPGQGAQYANSPLHF
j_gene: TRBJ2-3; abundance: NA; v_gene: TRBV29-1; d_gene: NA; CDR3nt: TGCAGCGTCGCTACGCCCCCAGATACGCAGTATTTT; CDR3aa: CSVATPPDTQYF
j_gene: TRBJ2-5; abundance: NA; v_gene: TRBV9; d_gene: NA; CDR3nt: TGTGCCAGCACCCAAAACGGCTTAGACAGGGAGACCCAGTACTTC; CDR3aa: CASTQNGLDRETQYF